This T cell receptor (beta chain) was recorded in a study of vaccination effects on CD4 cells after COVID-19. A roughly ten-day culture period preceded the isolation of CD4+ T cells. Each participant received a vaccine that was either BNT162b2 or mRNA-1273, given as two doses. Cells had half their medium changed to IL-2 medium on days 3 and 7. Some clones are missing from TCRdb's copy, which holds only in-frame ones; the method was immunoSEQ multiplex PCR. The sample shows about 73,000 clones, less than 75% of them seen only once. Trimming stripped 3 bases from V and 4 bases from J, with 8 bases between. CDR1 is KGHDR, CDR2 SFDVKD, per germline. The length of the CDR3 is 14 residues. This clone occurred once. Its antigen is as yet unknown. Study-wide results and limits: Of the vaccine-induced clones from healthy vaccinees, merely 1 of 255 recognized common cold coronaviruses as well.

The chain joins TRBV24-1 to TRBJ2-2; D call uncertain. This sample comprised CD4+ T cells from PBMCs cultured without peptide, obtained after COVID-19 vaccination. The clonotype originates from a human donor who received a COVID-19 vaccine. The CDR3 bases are TGTGCCACCAGTGATCCTAGAACCACCGGGGAGCTGTTTTTT. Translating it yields CATSDPRTTGELFF.